The 9 T cell receptor beta chains in this list originate from one sample, sequenced in a study of blood T cells in healthy people across ages. It was with a sample-barcoded 5' primer and a J-beta primer mix that a second PCR of roughly 6 to 12 cycles was run. TCRdb reprocessed the 5' RACE reads with MiXCR, giving one entry per CDR3 protein. The profile shows fewer than 700,000 distinct CDR3 sequences, around half of them singletons. Sequencing was done on a sample of blood. These receptors originate from a man older than 75 in good health.

This chain uses TRBV28 with TRBJ2-3; 11 nucleotides agree with TRBD2. Germline lookup yields CDR1 MDHEN and CDR2 SYDVKM. V lost 5 bases, J lost 3 bases, and 7 bases stayed unmatched. The CDR3 spans 16 residues. The CDR3 DNA reads TGTGCCAGCAGTGCCACTAGCGGGAGAAGTACAGATACGCAGTATTTT. Its translation: CASSATSGRSTDTQYF.

This clonotype was counted many times. The V and J genes are TRBV6-5 and TRBJ1-1; no clear D. From germline, CDR1 is MNHEY and CDR2 SVGAGI. CDR3 length: 13 amino acids. V lost 5 bases and J 1 base, leaving 8 bases between the germline ends. In DNA, the CDR3 is TGTGCCAGCAGTCAGACAACGAACACTGAAGCTTTCTTT. Translating gives CASSQTTNTEAFF.

The sample holds one count of this clonotype. This chain joins TRBV7-2 and TRBJ2-7; D not resolved. The V and J ends lost 5 bases and 2 bases respectively, with 7 bases between them. The germline CDR1 and CDR2 sequences are SGHTA and FQGNSA. The CDR3 sequence is 12 residues long. DNA for the CDR3: TGTGCCAGCAGCCACCCCACCTACGAGCAGTACTTC. Translating it yields CASSHPTYEQYF.

This sequence joins TRBV14 and TRBJ2-4; D is perhaps TRBD2 (5 bases). CDR1 is SGHDN, CDR2 FVKESK, per germline. V was cut by 1 base and J by 13 bases, with 20 bases left in between. The CDR3 covers 15 residues. The CDR3 DNA is TGTGCCAGCAGCCAAGTTGCCGCGGGCCCCTATGAGCAGTACTTC. Translated: CASSQVAAGPYEQYF.

The table lists this clonotype with a few counts. V usage is TRBV4-3 and J usage is TRBJ1-6; D not certain. This CDR3 spans 15 amino acids. Trimming left V 4 bases short and J 0 bases short, with 7 bases between. Germline CDR1 reads LGHNA; CDR2 reads YSLEER. CDR3 nucleotide sequence: TGCGCCAGCAGCCGGGCACGCTCCTATAATTCACCCCTCCACTTT. Its protein product is CASSRARSYNSPLHF.

This sequence joins TRBV7-2 and TRBJ2-5; D possibly corresponds to TRBD1 (5 bases). V was clipped by 1 base and J by 6 bases, with 12 bases between them. This CDR3 is built from 14 residues. Germline CDR1 SGHTA, CDR2 FQGNSA. DNA for the CDR3: TGTGCCAGCAGCTTAGGGTTTGCAGGGCAGACCCAGTACTTC. Residues: CASSLGFAGQTQYF.

This clonotype was counted a few times. This sequence joins TRBV10-3 and TRBJ2-1, with 12 bases that match TRBD2. Unmatched junction bases numbered 12, after V lost 1 base and J lost 8 bases. The CDR3 has 18 amino acids. Germline CDR1 reads ENHRY; CDR2 reads SYGVKD. CDR3 bases: TGTGCCATCAGTGAGTATTCTAGCGGGAGGGATCATGGTGATGAGCAGTTCTTC. Translating gives CAISEYSSGRDHGDEQFF.

Points on this clonotype: This may be a read error: a much more frequent sequence differs by one nucleotide. The chain is built from TRBV7-2 and TRBJ2-1, with TRBD2 matching over 11 bases. V was pared by 7 bases and J by 6 bases, with 8 bases of the junction left unmatched. This CDR3 region has 15 residues. The germline CDR1 and CDR2 sequences are SGHTA and FQGNSA. In nucleotides, the CDR3 is TGTGCCAGCAACTTCTTAACTAGCGGGAGCAATGAGCAGTTCTTC. It specifies CASNFLTSGSNEQFF. Drawing the rest from reference TRBV7-2 and TRBJ2-1, the complete variable domain is GAGVSQSPSNKVTEKGKDVELRCDPISGHTALYWYRQSLGQGLEFLIYFQGNSAPDKSGLPSDRFSAERTGGSVSTLTIQRTQQEDSAVYLCASNFLTSGSNEQFFGPGTRLTVL.

The chain carries TRBV6-1 and TRBJ1-1; D is perhaps TRBD1 (5 bases). This CDR3 spans 13 amino acids. CDR1 is MNHNS, CDR2 SASEGT, per germline. The V gene lost 6 bases and the J gene lost 6 bases, with 14 bases spanning the gap. In DNA form, the CDR3 reads TGTGCCAGCAGAGACCCGGGGGAGGCTGAAGCTTTCTTT. Protein sequence: CASRDPGEAEAFF.